The sequence of this T cell receptor beta chain was determined in a study of T cells in Graves' hyperthyroidism and ophthalmopathy. Diagnostic assessment was based on clinical symptoms, serum thyroxine and TRAb, thyroid ultrasound and orbital computed tomography. TCR beta CDR3 regions were amplified from RNA transcripts. HTBI primers drove first-round RT-PCR of the TCR CDR3. MiXCR was run by TCRdb on the multiplex PCR reads, yielding one entry per CDR3 protein. The table has around 300,000 distinct CDR3 sequences, roughly 22% seen once; the top ten hold under 65%. This CDR3 region has 13 residues. V was shortened by 3 bases and J by 0 bases, with 5 bases between the two germline ends. The V gene's germline CDR1 is SGHDN and CDR2 FVKESK.

Input material: blood. This TCR came from a man aged 25 to 40 with Graves' ophthalmopathy. The chain links TRBV14 to TRBJ1-1; D remains ambiguous. In DNA form, the CDR3 reads TGTGCCAGCAGCCAGTGGGTGAACACTGAAGCTTTCTTT. This encodes CASSQWVNTEAFF. Using reference TRBV14 and TRBJ1-1 for the parts outside the CDR3, the full variable domain is EAGVTQFPSHSVIEKGQTVTLRCDPISGHDNLYWYRRVMGKEIKFLLHFVKESKQDESGMPNNRFLAERTGGTYSTLKVQPAELEDSGVYFCASSQWVNTEAFFGQGTRLTVV.